These T cell receptor beta chains were read from a single sample in a study of blood T cell repertoires in COVID-19. Profiled with immunoSEQ multiplex PCR; TCRdb holds only in-frame clones, not every one. Found here are roughly 250,000 clones, 75% to 90% of them singletons; the top ten hold around 3%. Sequenced material: PBMCs or T cells enriched from blood (not recorded which). The receptors derive from a woman between 35 and 50 years old with acute COVID-19. Both conserved end residues are part of each CDR3. A D gene is named only where the DNA matches it firmly. Clone size, where shown, is once, few, many, or a class for clones that have expanded.

.,.,TRBJ2-1,TRBV4-1,15,TGCGCCAGCAGCCAAATAGACTCTTGGAGCGGTGAGCAGTTCTTC,CASSQIDSWSGEQFF
.,.,TRBJ2-7,TRBV2,14,TGTGCCAGCAGCTCGGGCAGGGGAGTAAGCGAGCAGTACTTC,CASSSGRGVSEQYF
.,once,TRBJ1-2,TRBV7-2,16,TGTGCCAGCAGCTCAATATCAGGGGCCCCGAACTATGGCTACACCTTC,CASSSISGAPNYGYTF
.,.,TRBJ1-1,TRBV18,15,TGTGCCAGCTCACCTTTCGCAGGTCTGAACACTGAAGCTTTCTTT,CASSPFAGLNTEAFF
TRBD2,.,TRBJ2-2,TRBV7-9,18,TGTGCCAGCAGCGACCCGGCTACTAGCGGGAAAGACACCGGGGAGCTGTTTTTT,CASSDPATSGKDTGELFF
TRBD1,.,TRBJ2-5,TRBV25-1,14,TGTGCCAGCAGTGTCGGACAGGAACAAGAGACCCAGTACTTC,CASSVGQEQETQYF
.,once,TRBJ2-3,TRBV9,16,TGTGCCAGCAGCGTAGGAGAGCGGACCCCCACAGATACGCAGTATTTT,CASSVGERTPTDTQYF
.,.,TRBJ1-5,TRBV28,13,TGTGCCAGCAAACGGCAGGGGAATCAGCCCCAGCATTTT,CASKRQGNQPQHF
.,.,TRBJ2-7,TRBV20-1,11,TGCAGTGCGGCCGGGACTGGCGAGCAGTACTTC,CSAAGTGEQYF
TRBD1,.,TRBJ1-4,TRBV7-6,16,TGTGCCAGCAGCCCCCAGACCGGGACAGGGAGTGAAAAACTGTTTTTT,CASSPQTGTGSEKLFF
TRBD1,.,TRBJ1-6,TRBV11-3,17,TGTGCCAGCAGCTTAGTCGCGACAGGGCGTTGGAATTCACCCCTCCACTTT,CASSLVATGRWNSPLHF
.,.,TRBJ2-1,TRBV6-1,16,TGTGCCAGCAGTGGGGAAAGCGGAACCTCCTACAATGAGCAGTTCTTC,CASSGESGTSYNEQFF
.,.,TRBJ2-2,TRBV4-2,14,TGTGCCAGCAGCCTATCAACAGGGACCGGGGAGCTGTTTTTT,CASSLSTGTGELFF
TRBD1,few,TRBJ1-1,TRBV19,14,TGTGCCAGTAGTCCGCAGGGGGCAGACACTGAAGCTTTCTTT,CASSPQGADTEAFF
TRBD1,.,TRBJ1-1,TRBV11-3,15,TGTGCCAGCAATCCCCTGGGACAGGGAGGGTCTGAAGCTTTCTTT,CASNPLGQGGSEAFF
TRBD1,.,TRBJ2-7,TRBV18,15,TGTGCCAGCTCATCACAGGGGGAGAGCTCCTACGAGCAGTACTTC,CASSSQGESSYEQYF
TRBD2,.,TRBJ2-7,TRBV3-1/TRBV3-2,17,TGTGCCAGCAGCCGAAGGACTAGCGGAATCACACCCTACGAGCAGTACTTC,CASSRRTSGITPYEQYF
TRBD2,.,TRBJ2-1,TRBV24-1,15,TGTGCCACCAGTGATTTGCCCGGGACTAGCAATGAGCAGTTCTTC,CATSDLPGTSNEQFF
.,.,TRBJ1-2,TRBV15,15,TGTGCCACCAGCAGAGACTATGGGAGTAACTATGGCTACACCTTC,CATSRDYGSNYGYTF
TRBD1,.,TRBJ1-4,TRBV5-1,14,TGCGCCAGCAGCTCCGGGACAGAAGAAGAAAAACTGTTTTTT,CASSSGTEEEKLFF
.,.,TRBJ1-2,TRBV5-1,14,TGCGCCAGCAGCCTAGACAGAGCTAACTATGGCTACACCTTC,CASSLDRANYGYTF
TRBD2,.,TRBJ2-1,TRBV10-3,16,TGTGCCATCAGTGACCAGACTAGCGGGAGTTACAATGAGCAGTTCTTC,CAISDQTSGSYNEQFF
.,.,TRBJ1-5,TRBV19,14,TGTGCCGTCGCGGCCGGAAGAAACAATCAGCCCCAGCATTTT,CAVAAGRNNQPQHF
.,.,TRBJ2-7,TRBV5-6,12,TGTGCCAGCAGCTTGCCTTCCTACGAGCAGTACTTC,CASSLPSYEQYF
TRBD1,.,TRBJ1-3,TRBV9,15,TGTGCCAGCAGCACGGGACAGGGGGCTGGAAACACCATATATTTT,CASSTGQGAGNTIYF
TRBD2,few,TRBJ2-2,TRBV19,18,TGTGCCAGTAGTCAAACCGGGACTAGCGGGAGCGGTACCGGGGAGCTGTTTTTT,CASSQTGTSGSGTGELFF
TRBD1,.,TRBJ1-1,TRBV7-9,13,TGTGCCAGCAGCTCCTCAGGGGGAACTGAAGCTTTCTTT,CASSSSGGTEAFF
TRBD1,.,TRBJ2-5,TRBV5-1,13,TGCGCCAGCATGGGCAGGGGGCAAGAGACCCAGTACTTC,CASMGRGQETQYF
TRBD1,.,TRBJ1-6,TRBV10-2,13,TGCGCCAGCAGAGGGGACAGAAATTCACCCCTCCACTTT,CASRGDRNSPLHF
.,.,TRBJ1-2,TRBV25-1,16,TGTGCCAGCAGTGAAGTGGGGGGTGAGACATACTATGGCTACACCTTC,CASSEVGGETYYGYTF
TRBD2,few,TRBJ2-3,TRBV6-4,16,TGTGCCAGCAGTAGGACTAGCGGGAGTGGGGCAGATACGCAGTATTTT,CASSRTSGSGADTQYF
TRBD1,.,TRBJ2-7,TRBV27,16,TGTGCCAGCAGTTTTCTCCCCGCACAGGGGTCCTACGAGCAGTACTTC,CASSFLPAQGSYEQYF
.,few,TRBJ2-1,TRBV6-5,15,TGTGCCAGCAGGCAACCGGGTGAAAAATACAATGAGCAGTTCTTC,CASRQPGEKYNEQFF
TRBD1,.,TRBJ2-2,TRBV29-1,15,TGCAGCGTTGTTGTCGGACAGGGGTACACCGGGGAGCTGTTTTTT,CSVVVGQGYTGELFF
.,.,TRBJ1-1,TRBV5-1,13,TGCGCCAGCAGCCTGACCGACAGTCGGCGAGCTTTCTTT,CASSLTDSRRAFF
.,.,TRBJ1-1,TRBV15,13,TGTGCCACCAGCAGAGGGGCTGGCACTGAAGCTTTCTTT,CATSRGAGTEAFF
TRBD1,.,TRBJ1-2,TRBV14,14,TGTGCCAGCAGCCCCGGGACAGGCACTTGGGGCTACACCTTC,CASSPGTGTWGYTF
TRBD2,.,TRBJ2-3,TRBV7-6,16,TGTGCCAGCAGCTTACAGTCTAGCGGGACGAGAGATACGCAGTATTTT,CASSLQSSGTRDTQYF
TRBD1,.,TRBJ2-7,TRBV11-2,13,TGTGCCAGCACCCGGACAGGGAACTACGAGCAGTACTTC,CASTRTGNYEQYF
.,.,TRBJ2-7,TRBV11-2,15,TGTGCCAGCAGTTCATTAACGAGAAGTGCCTTCGAGCAGTACTTC,CASSSLTRSAFEQYF
TRBD2,once,TRBJ2-2,TRBV9,16,TGTGCCAGCAGCGTAGTTGCGGGAGGGACTACCGGGGAGCTGTTTTTT,CASSVVAGGTTGELFF
TRBD2,once,TRBJ2-2,TRBV19,20,TGTGCCAGTAGTATAGTAAGCGGGAGTTATCTGGGAAAGAACACCGGGGAGCTGTTTTTT,CASSIVSGSYLGKNTGELFF
TRBD2,.,TRBJ2-1,TRBV29-1,18,TGCAGCGTTGATCCGTCGGGACTAGCGGAGCCTGGGGGCAATGAGCAGTTCTTC,CSVDPSGLAEPGGNEQFF